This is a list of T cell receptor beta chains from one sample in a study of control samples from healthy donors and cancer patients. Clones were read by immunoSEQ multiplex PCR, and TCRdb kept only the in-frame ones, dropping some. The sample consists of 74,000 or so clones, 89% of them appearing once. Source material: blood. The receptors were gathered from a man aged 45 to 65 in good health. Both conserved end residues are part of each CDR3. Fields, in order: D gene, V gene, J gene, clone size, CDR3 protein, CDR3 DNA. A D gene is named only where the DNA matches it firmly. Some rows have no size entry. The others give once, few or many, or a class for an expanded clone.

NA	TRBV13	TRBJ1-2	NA	CASSTYARGDGYTF	TGTGCCAGCAGCACCTATGCCCGGGGGGACGGCTACACCTTC
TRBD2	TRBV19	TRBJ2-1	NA	CASSPSGVSYNEQFF	TGTGCCAGTAGTCCTAGCGGGGTCTCCTACAATGAGCAGTTCTTC
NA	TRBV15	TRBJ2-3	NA	CATSRDLEVSGTDTQYF	TGTGCCACCAGCAGAGATCTGGAGGTGAGTGGCACAGATACGCAGTATTTT
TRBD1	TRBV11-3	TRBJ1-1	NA	CASSSRTSRGNYGEAFF	TGTGCCAGCAGCTCTCGGACAAGCAGGGGGAATTATGGTGAAGCTTTCTTT
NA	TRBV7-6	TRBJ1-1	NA	CASSRSAGTPQGTEAFF	TGTGCCAGCAGCCGATCAGCCGGGACGCCCCAAGGCACTGAAGCTTTCTTT
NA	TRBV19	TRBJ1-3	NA	CASSIWQIGNTIYF	TGTGCCAGTAGTATCTGGCAGATTGGAAACACCATATATTTT
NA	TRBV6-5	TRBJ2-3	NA	CASRRTARTDTQYF	TGTGCCAGCCGCCGGACTGCCAGGACAGATACGCAGTATTTT
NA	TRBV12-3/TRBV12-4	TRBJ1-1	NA	CASSLSAGAEAFF	TGTGCCAGCAGTTTATCGGCGGGGGCTGAAGCTTTCTTT
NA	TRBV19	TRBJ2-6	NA	CASSTGLRTFSGANVLTF	TGTGCCAGTAGTACGGGACTGAGGACTTTCTCTGGGGCCAACGTCCTGACTTTC
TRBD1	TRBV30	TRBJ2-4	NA	CAWSTGTGLAKNIQYF	TGTGCCTGGAGTACCGGGACAGGGCTTGCCAAAAACATTCAGTACTTC
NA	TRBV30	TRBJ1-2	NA	CAWSVNPENYGYTF	TGTGCCTGGAGTGTAAACCCCGAAAACTATGGCTACACCTTC
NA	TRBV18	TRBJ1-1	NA	CASSVMNTEAFF	TGTGCCAGCTCCGTAATGAACACTGAAGCTTTCTTT
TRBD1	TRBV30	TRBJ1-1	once	CAWSVLTGGTEAFF	TGTGCCTGGAGTGTCTTAACAGGGGGGACTGAAGCTTTCTTT
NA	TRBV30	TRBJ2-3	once	CAWRAMGGVDTQYF	TGTGCCTGGAGGGCTATGGGGGGCGTGGATACGCAGTATTTT
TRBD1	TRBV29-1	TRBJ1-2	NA	CSVGQGGYGYTF	TGCAGCGTTGGACAGGGCGGCTATGGCTACACCTTC
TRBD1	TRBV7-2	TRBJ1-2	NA	CASSPDPGQGSLYYGYTF	TGTGCCAGCAGTCCGGATCCGGGACAGGGATCCCTTTACTATGGCTACACCTTC
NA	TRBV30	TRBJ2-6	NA	CAWRVSGANVLTF	TGTGCCTGGAGGGTCTCTGGGGCCAACGTCCTGACTTTC
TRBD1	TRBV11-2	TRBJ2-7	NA	CASSRLGQWDEQYF	TGTGCCAGCAGCCGGTTGGGACAGTGGGATGAGCAGTACTTC
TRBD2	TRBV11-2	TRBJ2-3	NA	CASSLVTGGIGDTQYF	TGTGCCAGCAGCTTAGTTACCGGGGGGATTGGGGATACGCAGTATTTT
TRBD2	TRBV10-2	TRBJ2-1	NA	CASSVLAGFTYNEQFF	TGCGCCAGCAGTGTACTAGCGGGGTTCACCTACAATGAGCAGTTCTTC
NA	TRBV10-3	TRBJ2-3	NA	CAISVGSGDTQYF	TGTGCCATCAGTGTTGGGAGCGGAGATACGCAGTATTTT
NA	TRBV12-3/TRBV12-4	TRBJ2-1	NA	CASSFGREQFF	TGTGCCAGCAGTTTTGGGCGAGAGCAGTTCTTC
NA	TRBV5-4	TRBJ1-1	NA	CASSLAENTEAFF	TGTGCCAGCAGCTTGGCAGAGAACACTGAAGCTTTCTTT
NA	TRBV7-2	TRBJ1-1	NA	CASSLVWRSRGLMNTEAFF	TGTGCCAGCAGCTTAGTTTGGCGGTCCAGGGGACTCATGAACACTGAAGCTTTCTTT
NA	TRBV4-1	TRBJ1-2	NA	CASSPLWGADYGYTF	TGCGCCAGCAGCCCACTCTGGGGGGCCGACTATGGCTACACCTTC
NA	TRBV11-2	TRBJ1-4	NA	CASSRSAEKLFF	TGTGCCAGCAGCCGTTCGGCGGAAAAACTGTTTTTT
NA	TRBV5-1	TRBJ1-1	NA	CASSYQGINTEAFF	TGCGCCAGCAGTTACCAGGGCATTAACACTGAAGCTTTCTTT
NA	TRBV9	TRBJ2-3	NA	CASSVGGGDTQYF	TGTGCCAGCAGCGTAGGAGGGGGAGATACGCAGTATTTT
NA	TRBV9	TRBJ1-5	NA	CASSLEDLSNQPQHF	TGTGCCAGCAGTCTTGAGGACCTCAGCAATCAGCCCCAGCATTTT
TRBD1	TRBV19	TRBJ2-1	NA	CASSIGQGAYNEQFF	TGTGCCAGTAGTATCGGACAGGGGGCATACAATGAGCAGTTCTTC
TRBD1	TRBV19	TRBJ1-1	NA	CASRLQGGRTEAFF	TGTGCCAGTAGGTTACAGGGGGGTCGGACTGAAGCTTTCTTT
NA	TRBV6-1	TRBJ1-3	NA	CASSVVSGRTGNTIYF	TGTGCCAGCAGTGTCGTTAGTGGCCGGACTGGAAACACCATATATTTT
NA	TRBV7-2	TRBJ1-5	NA	CASRQGDMLNQPQHF	TGTGCCAGCAGGCAAGGAGACATGTTAAATCAGCCCCAGCATTTT
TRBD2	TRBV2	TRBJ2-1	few	CASEREHTGRNEQFF	TGTGCCAGCGAGCGGGAGCACACCGGGAGGAATGAGCAGTTCTTC
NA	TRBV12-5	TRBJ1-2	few	CASGLVQGGYTF	TGTGCTAGTGGTTTGGTACAGGGTGGCTACACCTTC
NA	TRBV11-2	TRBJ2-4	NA	CASSFTEAKNIQYF	TGTGCCAGCAGCTTCACAGAAGCCAAAAACATTCAGTACTTC
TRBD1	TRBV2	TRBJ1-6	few	CASSVTGGPSPLHF	TGTGCCAGCAGTGTAACAGGGGGACCCTCACCCCTCCACTTT
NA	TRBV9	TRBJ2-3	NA	CASSSGLLSTDTQYF	TGTGCCAGCAGTTCCGGTCTACTTAGCACAGATACGCAGTATTTT
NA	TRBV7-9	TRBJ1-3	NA	CASSLVGRGISGNTIYF	TGTGCCAGCAGCTTAGTAGGCCGGGGAATCTCTGGAAACACCATATATTTT